The entry below gives a single TCR beta chain sequence along with its context. No antigen is known for it. The template was genomic DNA from peripheral blood, not RNA. A mixed TRB-A/B primer pool amplified rearranged TRB by multiplex touch-down PCR. TCRdb processed the multiplex PCR reads anew with MiXCR; each CDR3 protein has one entry. Of roughly 12,000 distinct CDR3 sequences listed, approximately 34% are singletons. The V end was cut by 4 bases, the J end by 4 bases, with 14 bases between. CDR1 LNHDA and CDR2 SQIVND come from the germline V gene (reference sequence). There are 14 residues in the CDR3. The sample comes from a study of T cell repertoires in aging, cancer and after chemotherapy. Across the study: Six age groups, ranging from 30 or younger to 70 or older, included the donors. The study's findings and limits: Median generation probability rose over the chemotherapy interval in each cancer cohort, suggesting rebound thymic output. In healthy donors, age-related TCR diversity loss mainly reflected lost richness. Compared with age-matched healthy donors, untreated hematological or solid cancer patients showed higher blood TCR clonality.

Material: blood. This sequence originates from a human donor in good health. The donor label of this sample is uncertain. The J gene is TRBJ2-7, the V gene TRBV19; weak D call: TRBD1 (6 bases). The CDR3 protein is CASSTGATGYEQYF. CDR3 DNA: TGTGCCAGTAGTACAGGGGCTACGGGATACGAGCAGTACTTC.